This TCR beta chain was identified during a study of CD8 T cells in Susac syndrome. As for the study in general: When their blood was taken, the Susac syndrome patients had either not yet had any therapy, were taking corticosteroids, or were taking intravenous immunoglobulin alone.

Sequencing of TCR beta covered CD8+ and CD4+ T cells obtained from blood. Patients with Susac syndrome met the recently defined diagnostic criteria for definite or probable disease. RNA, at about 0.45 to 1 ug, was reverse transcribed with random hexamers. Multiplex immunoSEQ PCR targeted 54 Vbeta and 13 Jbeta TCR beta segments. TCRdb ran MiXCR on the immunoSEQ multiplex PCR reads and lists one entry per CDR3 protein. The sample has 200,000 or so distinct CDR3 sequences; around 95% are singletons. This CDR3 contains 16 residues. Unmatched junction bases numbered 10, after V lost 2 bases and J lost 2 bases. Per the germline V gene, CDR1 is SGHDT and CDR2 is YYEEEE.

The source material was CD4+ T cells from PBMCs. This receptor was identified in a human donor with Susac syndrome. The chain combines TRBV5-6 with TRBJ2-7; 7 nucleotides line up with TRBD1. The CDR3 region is CASSLAAGTEAYEQYF. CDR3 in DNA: TGTGCCAGCAGCTTAGCGGCCGGGACAGAGGCCTACGAGCAGTACTTC.